Listed below are T cell receptor beta chains from one sample, sequenced in a study of PD-1 blockade in classical Hodgkin lymphoma. Only in-frame clones appear in the TCRdb table, and some are missing; sequencing was by immunoSEQ multiplex PCR. Found here are 110,000 or so clones, 80% to 90% of them singletons; the top ten hold nearly 20%. The sequencing used peripheral blood mononuclear cells (PBMCs), collected before the second cycle of nivolumab. The receptor source for this set is a human donor with classical Hodgkin lymphoma. Both conserved end residues are part of each CDR3. The D gene is left open where the match is weak. The size entry is marked missing in some rows and otherwise reads once, few, many or a size class.

V	J	size	D	CDR3	DNA
TRBV5-1	TRBJ1-4	.	.	CASSLGGPIATRGNEKLFF	TGCGCCAGCAGCTTGGGGGGACCGATAGCAACCAGGGGTAATGAAAAACTGTTTTTT
TRBV5-1	TRBJ1-4	.	.	CASSPGQGHEKLFF	TGCGCCAGCAGCCCGGGACAAGGCCATGAAAAACTGTTTTTT
TRBV7-6	TRBJ2-1	.	TRBD2	CASSASGLIYNEQFF	TGTGCCAGCAGCGCTAGCGGACTCATCTACAATGAGCAGTTCTTC
TRBV2	TRBJ1-1	.	TRBD1	CASSRRDSRGEAFF	TGTGCCAGCAGTCGTAGGGACAGTCGGGGTGAAGCTTTCTTT
TRBV4-2	TRBJ2-2	few	.	CASSPAETGELFF	TGTGCCAGCAGCCCCGCGGAGACCGGGGAGCTGTTTTTT
TRBV6-5	TRBJ2-1	.	.	CASKGGTGYYNEQFF	TGTGCCAGCAAGGGGGGGACAGGCTACTACAATGAGCAGTTCTTC
TRBV6-9	TRBJ2-3	.	TRBD2	CASSYSTSPYTDTQYF	TGTGCCAGCAGTTATTCGACTAGCCCGTACACAGATACGCAGTATTTT
TRBV6-5	TRBJ1-3	.	.	CASSYSFTGNTIYF	TGTGCCAGCAGTTATTCGTTTACCGGAAACACCATATATTTT
TRBV6-1	TRBJ1-2	.	TRBD1	CATEGGTAAYGYTF	TGTGCCACCGAGGGGGGGACAGCAGCCTATGGCTACACCTTC
TRBV19	TRBJ2-1	.	.	CASSDRWNEQFF	TGTGCCAGTAGTGATAGATGGAATGAGCAGTTCTTC
TRBV27	TRBJ1-1	.	.	CASRRNLGTEAFF	TGTGCCAGCAGACGCAACTTGGGCACTGAAGCTTTCTTT
TRBV10-3	TRBJ2-3	few	TRBD2	CAISAGAGGTDTQYF	TGTGCCATCAGTGCTGGAGCGGGAGGCACAGATACGCAGTATTTT
TRBV7-9	TRBJ1-1	many	.	CASSLEGNTEAFF	TGTGCCAGCAGCTTAGAGGGTAACACTGAAGCTTTCTTT
TRBV2	TRBJ2-3	.	TRBD1	CASRHPGQGSADTQYF	TGTGCCAGCAGACATCCGGGACAGGGGTCGGCAGATACGCAGTATTTT
TRBV5-5	TRBJ2-2	.	.	CASSLAGGMNTGELFF	TGTGCCAGCAGCTTGGCCGGCGGCATGAACACCGGGGAGCTGTTTTTT
TRBV6-1	TRBJ1-4	once	TRBD1	CASRMTGTNEKLFF	TGTGCCAGCAGAATGACAGGGACTAATGAAAAACTGTTTTTT
TRBV11-2	TRBJ1-2	once	.	CASSLGVMTAQEGYTF	TGTGCCAGCAGCTTAGGGGTGATGACAGCACAGGAGGGCTACACCTTC
TRBV4-1	TRBJ1-1	.	TRBD1	CASSQAKRQGSSEAFF	TGCGCCAGCAGCCAAGCGAAGAGACAGGGGTCGTCTGAAGCTTTCTTT
TRBV5-8	TRBJ1-5	.	.	CASSLVQGPNQPQHF	TGTGCCAGCAGCTTGGTACAGGGCCCCAATCAGCCCCAGCATTTT
TRBV21-1	TRBJ2-7	few	.	CASSMAEQYF	TGTGCCAGCAGCATGGCCGAGCAGTACTTC
TRBV11-2	TRBJ1-1	.	.	CASSLVPRGWSTEAFF	TGTGCCAGCAGCTTAGTGCCCCGGGGGTGGTCCACTGAAGCTTTCTTT
TRBV19	TRBJ1-1	once	.	CASSRGVNTEAFF	TGTGCCAGTTCTAGAGGGGTGAACACTGAAGCTTTCTTT
TRBV4-1	TRBJ1-4	once	.	CASSQGAATNEKLFF	TGCGCCAGCAGCCAAGGGGCAGCAACTAATGAAAAACTGTTTTTT
TRBV2	TRBJ2-7	.	.	CASSLEGQSYEQYF	TGTGCCAGCAGTTTGGAGGGACAGTCCTACGAGCAGTACTTC
TRBV2	TRBJ1-2	.	.	CASRASQNNYGYTF	TGTGCCAGCAGAGCGTCCCAGAATAACTATGGCTACACCTTC
TRBV7-2	TRBJ1-5	.	.	CASSWRGAGNQPQHF	TGTGCCAGCAGCTGGAGGGGCGCGGGCAATCAGCCCCAGCATTTT
TRBV5-1	TRBJ2-5	.	.	CASSRIPGNRVQETQYF	TGCGCCAGCTCTAGGATTCCGGGAAACCGGGTCCAAGAGACCCAGTACTTC
TRBV19	TRBJ2-3	.	.	CASSIQGSTDTQYF	TGTGCCAGTAGTATACAGGGAAGCACAGATACGCAGTATTTT
TRBV19	TRBJ1-5	.	.	CASTGGINQPQHF	TGTGCCAGTACTGGGGGGATCAATCAGCCCCAGCATTTT
TRBV19	TRBJ2-2	.	.	CASATYSINTGELFF	TGTGCCAGTGCGACATACTCTATTAACACCGGGGAGCTGTTTTTT
TRBV9	TRBJ2-1	.	.	CASSAPSDLNNEQFF	TGTGCCAGCAGCGCACCTAGCGACCTGAACAATGAGCAGTTCTTC
TRBV5-6	TRBJ2-1	.	.	CASSQDLENEQFF	TGTGCCAGCAGCCAGGACTTGGAAAATGAGCAGTTCTTC
TRBV5-1	TRBJ2-2	once	TRBD1	CASSYGTENTGELFF	TGCGCCAGCAGCTACGGGACAGAGAACACCGGGGAGCTGTTTTTT
TRBV5-1	TRBJ2-5	.	.	CASSLAPQETQYF	TGCGCCAGCAGCTTGGCCCCCCAAGAGACCCAGTACTTC
TRBV28	TRBJ1-5	.	TRBD1	CASSTTGWMIQPQHF	TGTGCCAGCAGTACGACAGGGTGGATGATTCAGCCCCAGCATTTT
TRBV30	TRBJ2-3	.	.	CAWSRSATSTDTQYF	TGTGCCTGGAGTCGTAGCGCAACTAGCACAGATACGCAGTATTTT
TRBV4-2	TRBJ2-7	.	.	CASSQAVSSYEQYF	TGTGCCAGCAGCCAAGCAGTAAGTTCCTACGAGCAGTACTTC
TRBV7-9	TRBJ2-7	.	.	CASSDYILGSSYEQYF	TGTGCCAGCAGTGATTATATTCTGGGCAGCTCCTACGAGCAGTACTTC
TRBV6-5	TRBJ2-1	.	.	CASSYGNQAYNEQFF	TGTGCCAGCAGTTACGGTAATCAAGCCTACAATGAGCAGTTCTTC
TRBV6-4	TRBJ2-6	.	TRBD2	CASSAVGGDYGANVLTF	TGTGCCAGCAGCGCCGTGGGAGGGGATTATGGGGCCAACGTCCTGACTTTC
TRBV29-1	TRBJ1-1	.	.	CSVVSVRDTEAFF	TGCAGCGTTGTCAGTGTCCGGGACACTGAAGCTTTCTTT
TRBV7-2	TRBJ2-3	.	.	CASSLRPPPNTQYF	TGTGCCAGCAGCTTACGGCCCCCCCCGAATACGCAGTATTTT
TRBV4-1	TRBJ1-1	.	.	CASSQVSGADTEAFF	TGCGCCAGCAGCCAAGTTTCGGGAGCGGACACTGAAGCTTTCTTT
TRBV4-3	TRBJ1-5	few	.	CASSPTNQGYQPQHF	TGCGCCAGCAGCCCTACCAATCAGGGTTATCAGCCCCAGCATTTT
TRBV28	TRBJ2-1	once	TRBD1	CASINFAGTGGGEQFF	TGTGCCAGCATCAACTTCGCCGGGACAGGGGGCGGCGAGCAGTTCTTC
TRBV5-5	TRBJ2-7	.	.	CASSLEVAGEQYF	TGTGCCAGCAGCTTGGAGGTGGCGGGCGAGCAGTACTTC
TRBV2	TRBJ1-4	once	.	CASSQRAGEKLFF	TGTGCCAGCAGCCAGCGGGCGGGGGAAAAACTGTTTTTT
TRBV6-1	TRBJ1-1	once	.	CASSERYTEAFF	TGTGCCAGCAGTGAACGGTACACTGAAGCTTTCTTT
TRBV12-5	TRBJ2-1	.	TRBD2	CASGGWAGGVYNEQFF	TGTGCTAGTGGTGGATGGGCGGGAGGGGTCTACAATGAGCAGTTCTTC
TRBV25-1	TRBJ1-2	.	.	CASSGWGDSTNYGYTF	TGTGCCAGCAGTGGATGGGGAGACAGTACTAACTATGGCTACACCTTC
TRBV6-6	TRBJ1-2	.	.	CASTRQGGDYGYTF	TGTGCCAGCACCCGGCAGGGTGGAGACTATGGCTACACCTTC